The rows below give T cell receptor beta chains drawn from one sample of a study of shared T cell receptors in the human thymus. Profiled with immunoSEQ multiplex PCR; TCRdb holds only in-frame clones, not every one. The sample shows under 850,000 clones, roughly 90% of them seen only once. In addition, the sample was reused for a study of human thymus T cells.

Material for sequencing was thymocytes. The receptors come from a boy younger than two with a congenital heart defect. Both conserved end residues are part of each CDR3. Each record gives: clone size, V gene, D gene, J gene, CDR3 protein, CDR3 DNA. D genes are given only for firm matches. Some rows mark clone size as missing; the rest say once, few, many or name a class of expanded clone.

clone_size: .
v_call: TRBV27
d_call: TRBD1
j_call: TRBJ2-7
cdr3_aa: CASSLWGGDRGKKQYF
cdr3_nt: TGTGCCAGCAGCCTATGGGGGGGGGACAGGGGGAAGAAGCAGTACTTC

clone_size: .
v_call: TRBV29-1
d_call: TRBD1
j_call: TRBJ2-3
cdr3_aa: CSVLRQGELDTQYF
cdr3_nt: TGCAGCGTGCTCCGACAGGGGGAATTAGATACGCAGTATTTT

clone_size: .
v_call: TRBV19
d_call: .
j_call: TRBJ2-7
cdr3_aa: CASAQGGAPHRYEQYF
cdr3_nt: TGTGCCAGTGCACAGGGGGGGGCCCCCCACAGATACGAGCAGTACTTC

clone_size: .
v_call: TRBV7-2
d_call: TRBD2
j_call: TRBJ2-5
cdr3_aa: CASSQAGGDQETQYF
cdr3_nt: TGTGCCAGCAGCCAAGCGGGAGGGGATCAAGAGACCCAGTACTTC

clone_size: .
v_call: TRBV4-3
d_call: TRBD1
j_call: TRBJ2-3
cdr3_aa: CASSRINRGSGWGFTDTQYF
cdr3_nt: TGCGCCAGCAGCCGCATTAACAGGGGGAGCGGGTGGGGGTTCACAGATACGCAGTATTTT

clone_size: once
v_call: TRBV28
d_call: TRBD2
j_call: TRBJ2-1
cdr3_aa: CASRHRLAGPYNEQFF
cdr3_nt: TGTGCCAGCAGACACCGACTAGCGGGACCTTACAATGAGCAGTTCTTC

clone_size: .
v_call: TRBV15
d_call: TRBD2
j_call: TRBJ2-1
cdr3_aa: CATSRDLGRLAGVGDEQFF
cdr3_nt: TGTGCCACCAGCAGAGATCTAGGTAGGCTAGCGGGAGTCGGAGATGAGCAGTTCTTC

clone_size: .
v_call: TRBV27
d_call: TRBD1
j_call: TRBJ1-4
cdr3_aa: CASSTSPGGREKLFF
cdr3_nt: TGTGCCAGCAGTACGAGCCCAGGGGGCAGGGAAAAACTGTTTTTT

clone_size: .
v_call: TRBV11-3
d_call: .
j_call: TRBJ1-2
cdr3_aa: CASSLDRVSNYGYTF
cdr3_nt: TGTGCCAGCAGCTTAGATCGGGTTTCTAACTATGGCTACACCTTC

clone_size: .
v_call: TRBV19
d_call: .
j_call: TRBJ2-7
cdr3_aa: CASSVPAGEDSYEQYF
cdr3_nt: TGTGCCAGTAGTGTCCCCGCCGGGGAGGACTCCTACGAGCAGTACTTC

clone_size: .
v_call: TRBV5-1
d_call: TRBD1
j_call: TRBJ2-6
cdr3_aa: CASSLGWTGSPGANVLTF
cdr3_nt: TGCGCCAGCAGCTTGGGTTGGACAGGGTCTCCTGGGGCCAACGTCCTGACTTTC

clone_size: .
v_call: TRBV15
d_call: TRBD2
j_call: TRBJ2-1
cdr3_aa: CATSRDSRLAGVSEQFF
cdr3_nt: TGTGCCACCAGCAGAGATTCCCGGCTAGCGGGAGTTTCTGAGCAGTTCTTC

clone_size: .
v_call: TRBV29-1
d_call: TRBD2
j_call: TRBJ2-1
cdr3_aa: CSVPGLADGYNEQFF
cdr3_nt: TGCAGCGTCCCCGGACTAGCGGATGGCTACAATGAGCAGTTCTTC

clone_size: .
v_call: TRBV29-1
d_call: .
j_call: TRBJ1-3
cdr3_aa: CSVEAVSGNTIYF
cdr3_nt: TGCAGCGTTGAGGCAGTTTCCGGAAACACCATATATTTT

clone_size: once
v_call: TRBV28
d_call: TRBD1
j_call: TRBJ2-5
cdr3_aa: CASSPPQDRARETQYF
cdr3_nt: TGTGCCAGCAGTCCCCCCCAGGACAGGGCTAGGGAGACCCAGTACTTC

clone_size: .
v_call: TRBV7-2
d_call: TRBD2
j_call: TRBJ2-7
cdr3_aa: CASSSLLAGAENEQYF
cdr3_nt: TGTGCCAGCAGCTCCCTACTAGCGGGAGCCGAGAACGAGCAGTACTTC